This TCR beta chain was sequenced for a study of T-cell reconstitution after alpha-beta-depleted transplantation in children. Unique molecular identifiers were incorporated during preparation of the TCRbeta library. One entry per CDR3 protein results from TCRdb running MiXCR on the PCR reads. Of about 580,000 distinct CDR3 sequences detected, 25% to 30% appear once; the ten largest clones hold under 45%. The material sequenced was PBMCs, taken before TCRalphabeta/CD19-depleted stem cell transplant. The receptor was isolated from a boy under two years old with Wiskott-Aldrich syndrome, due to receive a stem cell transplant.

In DNA, the CDR3 is TGTGCCAGCAGCGACCCAGGGAGATATGGCTACACCTTC. Its protein product is CASSDPGRYGYTF. This chain joins TRBV9 and TRBJ1-2, with D tentatively TRBD1 (5 bases). This CDR3 is built from 13 residues. Germline CDR1 and CDR2: SGDLS and YYNGEE. Trimming left V 3 bases short and J 5 bases short, with 11 bases between.